One and the same sample provided the 17 T cell receptor beta chains below, sequenced in a study of blood T cell repertoires in COVID-19. Repertoires were generated with immunoSEQ multiplex PCR, while TCRdb's copy carries only in-frame clones and drops some. The repertoire holds about 59,000 clones, with roughly four fifths as singletons. The source material was peripheral blood. The receptors originated from a woman of 80 years or more with acute or convalescent COVID-19.

The V gene is TRBV21-1, the J gene TRBJ1-2; the table gives TRBD1 as D, unverified against the DNA. TRBV21-1 corresponds to a pseudogene. There are 15 residues in the CDR3. The CDR3: CASSKEQGLLYGYTF. The CDR3 region has the DNA TGTGCCAGCAGCAAAGAACAGGGGCTCCTCTATGGCTACACCTTC.

V usage is TRBV6-2 or TRBV6-3 and J usage is TRBJ2-7, with D tentatively TRBD1 (5 bases). The CDR3 sequence is 15 residues long. V dropped 4 bases and J dropped 0 bases, with 13 bases sitting between them. In germline, CDR1 is MNHEY, CDR2 SVGEGT. The CDR3 region is CASSLRQPASYEQYF. In nucleotides, the CDR3 is TGTGCCAGCAGTTTACGACAGCCCGCCTCCTACGAGCAGTACTTC.

V usage is TRBV15 and J usage is TRBJ2-7; TRBD1 is a possible D gene (8 bases). The CDR3 runs to 17 residues. CDR1 is LNHNV and CDR2 is YYDKDF in the germline V gene (reference sequence). V lost 8 bases and J 6 bases, leaving 29 bases between the germline ends. CDR3 protein: CATAPMGGGTGGGEQYF. CDR3 in DNA: TGTGCCACCGCCCCTATGGGGGGAGGGACAGGCGGAGGCGAGCAGTACTTC.

This chain joins TRBV20-1 and TRBJ1-1, with D tentatively TRBD1 (5 bases). The CDR3 consists of 11 residues. The germline CDR1 and CDR2 sequences are DFQATT and SNEGSKA (reference sequence). The germline V and J ends were trimmed by 4 bases and 8 bases, with 11 bases remaining between them. The CDR3 DNA reads as TGCAGTGCTACCAGCGACAGAGAAGCTTTCTTT. Translation: CSATSDREAFF.

This chain joins TRBV5-1 and TRBJ1-5; tentative D call: TRBD1 (6 bases). This CDR3 region has 15 residues. CDR1 and CDR2 from the germline V gene are SGHRS and YFSETQ. Trimming pared 0 bases from V and 3 bases from J, leaving 10 bases between. The CDR3 region is CASSLDGQNNQPQHF. CDR3 nucleotide sequence: TGCGCCAGCAGCTTGGACGGACAGAACAATCAGCCCCAGCATTTT. Variable domain in full (rest from reference TRBV5-1 and TRBJ1-5): KAGVTQTPRYLIKTRGQQVTLSCSPISGHRSVSWYQQTPGQGLQFLFEYFSETQRNKGNFPGRFSGRQFSNSRSEMNVSTLELGDSALYLCASSLDGQNNQPQHFGDGTRLSIL.

This chain joins TRBV19 and TRBJ2-5, with 8 bases aligning to TRBD1. The CDR3 is made up of 14 amino acids. With V trimmed by 5 bases and J by 5 bases, 7 bases remained unmatched. Germline CDR1 LNHDA, CDR2 SQIVND (reference sequence). As DNA, the CDR3 is TGTGCCAGTAGTGAAGGACAGGGTTTGGAGACCCAGTACTTC. This translates into CASSEGQGLETQYF.

This chain uses TRBV6-5 with TRBJ2-1, with 7 bases identical to TRBD2. Germline values: CDR1 MNHEY, CDR2 SVGAGI. Unmatched junction bases numbered 7, after V lost 6 bases and J lost 2 bases. The CDR3 is 15 residues long. The CDR3 bases are TGTGCCAGCAGCCTACTAGCGCCCGCCTACAATGAGCAGTTCTTC. Residues: CASSLLAPAYNEQFF.

The genes are TRBV3-1 (or the pseudogene TRBV3-2) and TRBJ2-7; a possible D gene is TRBD2 (6 bases). Germline assignment: CDR1 LGHDT and CDR2 YNNKEL (reference sequence). The CDR3 is made up of 14 amino acids. Deletions cut 3 bases from V and 0 bases from J, with 9 bases between. For the CDR3, the DNA is TGTGCCAGCAGCCAGGCGGGGCTCTCCTACGAGCAGTACTTC. This sequence encodes CASSQAGLSYEQYF.

The rearrangement uses TRBV5-1 and TRBJ2-7; 9 nucleotides line up with TRBD2. CDR1 is SGHRS and CDR2 is YFSETQ in the germline V gene. The CDR3 covers 14 residues. V shed 3 bases and J 6 bases; nucleotides not matched to a gene: 7. The CDR3 nucleotides read TGCGCCAGCAGCTGGTATAGCGGGAGAGGCGAGCAGTACTTC. Encoded protein: CASSWYSGRGEQYF.

This chain links TRBV5-4 with TRBJ2-7; possibly TRBD1 for D (6 bases). The CDR3 runs to 14 residues. Looked up from germline, CDR1 is SGHNT and CDR2 is YYREEE (reference sequence). Between the trimmed V and J ends, which lost 0 bases and 6 bases, there was a span of 13 bases. The CDR3 region is CASSLDRVNSEQYF. CDR3 DNA sequence: TGTGCCAGCAGCTTGGACAGGGTAAACTCCGAGCAGTACTTC.

The V gene is TRBV15, the J gene TRBJ1-1; the D gene is possibly TRBD1 (5 bases). Germline CDR1 reads LNHNV; CDR2 reads YYDKDF (reference sequence). CDR3 length equals 13 residues. Trimming stripped 0 bases from V and 5 bases from J, with 7 bases between. Here the CDR3 reads CATSRDRGTEAFF. The DNA of the CDR3 is TGTGCCACCAGCAGAGATCGGGGGACTGAAGCTTTCTTT.

V and J are TRBV12-3 or TRBV12-4 and TRBJ2-5; a weak D match, TRBD2 (5 bases). V lost 7 bases and J lost 5, with 11 bases in between. This CDR3 is built from 12 residues. The CDR3: CASKTLGETQYF. In DNA, the CDR3 is TGTGCCAGCAAAACACTAGGGGAGACCCAGTACTTC.

This rearrangement joins TRBV4-1 to TRBJ2-1; D gene uncertain. This CDR3 is 13 amino acids long. Trimming cost V 2 bases and J 4 bases, with 6 bases left between them. The V gene's germline CDR1 is MGHRA and CDR2 YSYEKL. The CDR3 bases are TGCGCCAGCAGCCAACTTCCTTACAATGAGCAGTTCTTC. It specifies CASSQLPYNEQFF.

This chain uses TRBV19 with TRBJ1-4; the D gene is possibly TRBD1 (5 bases). The CDR3 loop spans 14 amino acids. Germline V CDR1 and CDR2: LNHDA, SQIVND (reference sequence). V was clipped by 6 bases and J by 8 bases, with 16 bases between them. The CDR3 loop is CASRSGTRSEKLFF. The CDR3 DNA reads as TGTGCCAGTAGATCCGGGACTAGAAGCGAAAAACTGTTTTTT.

The chain is built from TRBV3-1 (or the pseudogene TRBV3-2) and TRBJ1-5, with D possibly TRBD1 on 6 matching bases. With 2 bases removed from V and 5 bases from J, the gap between germline ends came to 13 bases. This CDR3 spans 15 amino acids. Looked up from germline, CDR1 is LGHDT and CDR2 is YNNKEL (reference sequence). The CDR3 DNA follows: TGTGCCAGCAGCCAATCCACAGGGACCTATCAGCCCCAGCATTTT. Its translation: CASSQSTGTYQPQHF.

The chain links TRBV7-3 to TRBJ2-1, with D maybe TRBD2 (6 bases). The germline V and J ends were trimmed by 6 bases and 6 bases, with 12 bases remaining between them. The CDR3 runs 13 residues. Germline CDR1 reads SGHTA; CDR2 reads FQGTGA. CDR3 region: CASSRSGVNEQFF. The CDR3 nucleotides read TGTGCCAGCAGTCGTAGCGGCGTCAATGAGCAGTTCTTC. Full variable domain (rest looked up from reference TRBV7-3 and TRBJ2-1): GAGVSQTPSNKVTEKGKYVELRCDPISGHTALYWYRQSLGQGPEFLIYFQGTGAADDSGLPNDRFFAVRPEGSVSTLKIQRTERGDSAVYLCASSRSGVNEQFFGPGTRLTVL.

The CDR3 DNA sequence: TGTGCCAGCACTGGACTAGCGGGAGTTTACAATGAGCAGTTCTTC. It is translated as CASTGLAGVYNEQFF. The rearrangement uses TRBV27 and TRBJ2-1, with TRBD2 identical over 13 bases. This CDR3 region has 15 residues. The germline gives CDR1 MNHEY, CDR2 SMNVEV (reference sequence). J gave up 4 bases and V 7 bases, and 4 bases lay outside the gene matches.